The 26 T cell receptor beta chains in this list originate from one sample, sequenced in a study of blood T cell repertoires in COVID-19. The data were produced by immunoSEQ multiplex PCR, yet TCRdb's version contains in-frame clones alone and is incomplete. The repertoire holds roughly 71,000 clones, with just over 85% as singletons. The sample was peripheral blood. The receptors stem from a man younger than 45 with acute or convalescent COVID-19.

The V gene is TRBV6-2 or TRBV6-3, the J gene TRBJ2-7, with D possibly being TRBD1 (6 bases). The V gene lost 2 bases and the J gene lost 3 bases, with 8 bases spanning the gap. From germline, CDR1 is MNHEY and CDR2 SVGEGT. The CDR3 is made up of 13 amino acids. The CDR3 DNA sequence: TGTGCCAGCAGTTACGACAGGAACTACGAGCAGTACTTC. Its translation: CASSYDRNYEQYF.

The sample holds one count of this clone. V usage is TRBV28 and J usage is TRBJ1-5; D may be TRBD1 (6 bases). CDR3 length: 13 amino acids. Trimming pared 9 bases from V and 4 bases from J, leaving 13 bases between. CDR1 is MDHEN, CDR2 SYDVKM, per germline. The CDR3 DNA is TGTGCCAGTCGACAGGATCTGAATCAGCCCCAGCATTTT. It codes for CASRQDLNQPQHF. The whole variable domain, remainder taken from reference TRBV28 and TRBJ1-5, is DVKVTQSSRYLVKRTGEKVFLECVQDMDHENMFWYRQDPGLGLRLIYFSYDVKMKEKGDIPEGYSVSREKKERFSLILESASTNQTSMYLCASRQDLNQPQHFGDGTRLSIL.

This clone came up a few times. This chain connects TRBV4-3 to TRBJ1-1; the D is unclear. Trimming pared 0 bases from V and 6 bases from J, leaving 26 bases between. This CDR3 is built from 19 residues. Germline V CDR1 and CDR2: LGHNA, YSLEER. CDR3 sequence (DNA): TGCGCCAGCAGCCAAGATCTGGTTTTTCCCCCCCCAAGCGTAGCTGAAGCTTTCTTT. It is translated as CASSQDLVFPPPSVAEAFF.

The chain links TRBV4-2 to TRBJ1-5, with a tentative D call TRBD1 (5 bases). From germline, CDR1 is LGHNA and CDR2 YNFKEQ. V was cut by 0 bases and J by 7 bases, with 13 bases left in between. The CDR3 length is 15 residues. In DNA, the CDR3 is TGTGCCAGCAGCCAAGATCGGGGGAGAGGGCAGCCCCAGCATTTT. This codes for CASSQDRGRGQPQHF.

The chain employs TRBV19 and TRBJ1-4; 7 bases line up with TRBD1. Germline CDR1 is LNHDA and CDR2 is SQIVND (reference sequence). The CDR3 runs 15 residues. Germline trimming cut 6 bases from V and 5 bases from J; bases unmatched to any gene: 9. For the CDR3, the DNA is TGTGCCAGTAGCAACAGGGGCGGAACAAATGAAAAACTGTTTTTT. This encodes CASSNRGGTNEKLFF.

The J gene is TRBJ1-1, the V gene TRBV2; 7 bases agree with TRBD1. The CDR3 loop spans 17 amino acids. Germline V gene lookup returns CDR1 SNHLY and CDR2 FYNNEI. V lost 2 bases and J lost 1; bases outside the gene matches: 10. In DNA, the CDR3 is TGTGCCAGCAGTGAAACCCTCTCTGACAGGGCGAACACTGAAGCTTTCTTT. It yields the protein CASSETLSDRANTEAFF.

The V call is TRBV6-5, the J call TRBJ1-2; D uncertain. Germline V gene sequence: CDR1 MNHEY, CDR2 SVGAGI. The CDR3 is 13 residues long. Trimming removed 5 bases at V and 6 bases at J, with 13 bases between. CDR3 amino acids: CASSNTPVNGYTF. CDR3 in DNA: TGTGCCAGCAGTAACACCCCAGTGAATGGCTACACCTTC.

The CDR3 loop reads CASRLDRNSGNTIYF. The CDR3 DNA follows: TGTGCCAGCAGACTAGACAGGAACTCTGGAAACACCATATATTTT. This chain links TRBV6-6 with TRBJ1-3; maybe TRBD1 (6 bases). This CDR3 spans 15 amino acids. V lost 6 bases and J lost 0, with 12 bases in between. Per germline, CDR1 MNHNY and CDR2 SVGAGI (reference sequence).

J is TRBJ1-1 and V is TRBV30; D unclear. CDR3 size: 12 residues. Germline CDR1 reads GTSNPN; CDR2 reads SVGIG (reference sequence). Trimming pared 7 bases from V and 4 bases from J, leaving 13 bases between. The chain's CDR3 is CAFSWSSTEAFF. The CDR3 nucleotides are TGTGCCTTCTCATGGAGTAGCACTGAAGCTTTCTTT.

The genes are TRBV5-1 and TRBJ1-2, with 11 bases fitting TRBD1. This CDR3 region has 16 residues. The V gene's germline CDR1 is SGHRS and CDR2 YFSETQ. V lost 4 bases, J lost 0 bases, and 5 bases stayed unmatched. CDR3 residues: CASSDGQGATNYGYTF. In nucleotides, the CDR3 is TGCGCCAGCAGCGACGGACAGGGGGCGACTAACTATGGCTACACCTTC. Using reference TRBV5-1 and TRBJ1-2 for the parts outside the CDR3, the full variable domain is KAGVTQTPRYLIKTRGQQVTLSCSPISGHRSVSWYQQTPGQGLQFLFEYFSETQRNKGNFPGRFSGRQFSNSRSEMNVSTLELGDSALYLCASSDGQGATNYGYTFGSGTRLTVV.

The chain joins TRBV6-5 to TRBJ2-1, with TRBD2 matching over 7 bases. This CDR3 has 15 amino acids. CDR1 and CDR2 (germline): MNHEY, SVGAGI. Losses at the gene ends were 7 bases for V and 4 bases for J; bases not matched to a gene: 10. This chain's CDR3 is CASTKPTSEYNEQFF. The DNA for the CDR3 is TGTGCCAGCACCAAACCAACTAGCGAATACAATGAGCAGTTCTTC.

J is TRBJ1-1 and V is TRBV5-1; the match to TRBD1 covers 8 bases. CDR3 size: 17 residues. V lost 7 bases and J lost 7; bases outside the gene matches: 21. Germline values: CDR1 SGHRS, CDR2 YFSETQ. The DNA of the CDR3 is TGCGCCAGCGCAGGTAGGGGGCAGGGGGCGGCCGGAATTGAAGCTTTCTTT. Amino acid sequence: CASAGRGQGAAGIEAFF.

The CDR3 bases are TGTGCCAGCAGCTCGGACAGGGGGCCTACCGGGGAGCTGTTTTTT. It specifies CASSSDRGPTGELFF. The chain combines TRBV7-9 with TRBJ2-2, with 11 bases that match TRBD1. The CDR3 covers 15 residues. CDR1 SEHNR and CDR2 FQNEAQ come from the germline V gene (reference sequence). With V trimmed by 4 bases and J by 5 bases, 3 bases remained unmatched.

A word on this clone: The DNA is omitted, as the CDR3 cannot be located on it reliably, and the CDR3 follows TCRdb's listing. This rearrangement joins TRBV5-1 to TRBJ2-2; TRBD1, the D gene given by the table, was not confirmed from the DNA. The V gene's germline CDR1 is SGHRS and CDR2 YFSETQ. Both ends counted, the CDR3 spans 16 residues. This chain's CDR3 is CASSFLAVSNTGELFF.

The chain recombines TRBV28 with TRBJ1-6, with 8 nucleotides matching TRBD1. Trimming took 5 bases from V and 9 from J; bases not matched to a gene: 9. The CDR3 is 15 residues long. Germline V gene lookup returns CDR1 MDHEN and CDR2 SYDVKM. CDR3 amino acids: CASSPAQGALSPLHF. The CDR3 nucleotides are TGTGCCAGCAGTCCAGCCCAGGGGGCGCTTTCACCCCTCCACTTT.

The genes are TRBV4-2 and TRBJ1-3, with D possibly matching TRBD1 (5 bases). The V and J ends lost 1 base and 0 bases respectively, with 10 bases between them. This CDR3 has 16 residues. The germline CDR1 and CDR2 sequences are LGHNA and YNFKEQ. The CDR3 region has the DNA TGTGCCAGCAGCCAAGGGATAGGGGCCTCTGGAAACACCATATATTTT. Its translation is CASSQGIGASGNTIYF.

The J gene is TRBJ1-4, the V gene TRBV5-4; the match to TRBD1 covers 9 bases. The length of the CDR3 is 15 residues. The junction had 6 bases not matched to a gene; V was cut back by 2 bases and J by 7 bases. Germline V gene lookup returns CDR1 SGHNT and CDR2 YYREEE (reference sequence). For the CDR3, the DNA is TGTGCCAGCAGCTTTGACAGGGGGGGAGCTGAAAAACTGTTTTTT. It is translated as CASSFDRGGAEKLFF.

V usage is TRBV3-1 (or the pseudogene TRBV3-2) and J usage is TRBJ2-1; 9 bases map to TRBD2. Germline lookup yields CDR1 LGHDT and CDR2 YNNKEL (reference sequence). Losses at the gene ends were 0 bases for V and 8 bases for J; bases not matched to a gene: 14. The CDR3 is made up of 18 amino acids. DNA of the CDR3: TGTGCCAGCAGCCAAGAACCGGTAGCGGGAGTCCTTATCGATGAGCAGTTCTTC. Amino acids: CASSQEPVAGVLIDEQFF.

This sequence joins TRBV7-2 and TRBJ2-7, with D unclear. Germline V gives CDR1 SGHTA, CDR2 FQGNSA. The CDR3 consists of 16 residues. The V end was cut by 0 bases, the J end by 0 bases, with 12 bases between. The CDR3 region has the DNA TGTGCCAGCAGCTTAGCCGTGCGTGGCGGCTCCTACGAGCAGTACTTC. Translating it yields CASSLAVRGGSYEQYF.

The gene calls are TRBV6-5 and TRBJ2-7, with 11 nucleotides matching TRBD1. J was trimmed by 6 bases and V by 6 bases; bases with no gene match: 4. CDR1 is MNHEY, CDR2 SVGAGI, per germline. The CDR3 contains 13 residues. The CDR3 loop reads CASRRTGGREQYF. For the CDR3, the DNA is TGTGCCAGCAGGAGGACAGGGGGCCGCGAGCAGTACTTC.

The rearrangement joins TRBV21-1 to TRBJ1-5. TRBV21-1 is a recognized pseudogene. This CDR3 contains 14 residues. The CDR3 nucleotides read TGTGCCAGCAGCAAAGCGGAGGGCCGCCAGCCCCAGCATTTT. This sequence encodes CASSKAEGRQPQHF.

V is TRBV5-1 and J is TRBJ1-1; 8 bases match TRBD1. Trimming took 3 bases from V and 0 from J; bases not matched to a gene: 4. There are 15 residues in the CDR3. CDR1 is SGHRS, CDR2 YFSETQ, per germline. The chain's CDR3 is CASSSRTGMNTEAFF. The CDR3 nucleotides read TGCGCCAGCAGCTCTCGGACAGGGATGAACACTGAAGCTTTCTTT.

This clone has a handful of counts. The chain is built from TRBV5-4 and TRBJ1-1, with TRBD1 as a possible D gene (6 bases). The length of the CDR3 is 14 residues. The germline V gene has CDR1 SGHNT and CDR2 YYREEE (reference sequence). Deletions cut 4 bases from V and 4 bases from J, with 14 bases between. The CDR3 spells CASSPPTGPTEAFF. Written as DNA, the CDR3 is TGTGCCAGCAGCCCTCCGACAGGACCCACTGAAGCTTTCTTT.

The chain combines TRBV5-6 with TRBJ2-5, with 9 nucleotides matching TRBD1. Trimming cost V 4 bases and J 5 bases; bases outside gene matches: 9. Germline assignment: CDR1 SGHDT and CDR2 YYEEEE. CDR3 length: 15 amino acids. CDR3 nucleotides: TGTGCCAGCAGCGAGTACCGGGACAGGGTTGAGACCCAGTACTTC. This translates into CASSEYRDRVETQYF.

The chain combines TRBV30 with TRBJ2-1; 7 nucleotides align to TRBD2. Germline CDR1 reads GTSNPN; CDR2 reads SVGIG (reference sequence). CDR3 length: 17 amino acids. Trimming cost V 4 bases and J 8 bases; bases outside gene matches: 20. The CDR3 loop reads CAWTPLAGRSAGDEQFF. The CDR3 coding sequence is TGTGCCTGGACCCCATTGGCCGGTAGGTCCGCGGGAGATGAGCAGTTCTTC.

V usage is TRBV5-1 and J usage is TRBJ1-1, with 8 bases lining up with TRBD1. Trimming cost V 3 bases and J 5 bases; bases outside gene matches: 6. The CDR3 length is 14 residues. Germline-derived CDR1 and CDR2 are SGHRS and YFSETQ. The CDR3 loop is CASSSSRGQTEAFF. Written as DNA, the CDR3 is TGCGCCAGCAGCTCCAGCAGGGGGCAAACTGAAGCTTTCTTT.